A selection of T cell receptor beta chains follows, all from one sample in a study of blood T cell repertoires in COVID-19. Clones were read by immunoSEQ multiplex PCR, and TCRdb kept only the in-frame ones, dropping some. The sample includes approximately 200,000 clones, more than 75% of them seen just once. The sequenced sample was PBMCs or T cells enriched from blood (not recorded which). The receptors originated from a woman in her 30s who had recovered from COVID-19. Both conserved end residues are part of each CDR3. D genes are given only for firm matches. Clone size is stated in some rows and not others, as once, few, many or a class when expanded.

j_call	d_call	v_call	clone_size	cdr3_aa	cdr3_nt
TRBJ1-2	TRBD1	TRBV24-1	-	CATSDRWTGYGYTF	TGTGCCACCAGTGACCGCTGGACAGGGTATGGCTACACCTTC
TRBJ2-7	-	TRBV19	-	CASSNSRSVDEQYF	TGTGCCAGTAGTAATTCTAGGAGCGTAGACGAGCAGTACTTC
TRBJ2-3	-	TRBV7-3	-	CASSLAQNTDTQYF	TGTGCCAGCAGCTTAGCCCAGAACACAGATACGCAGTATTTT
TRBJ2-6	-	TRBV5-1	-	CASSAASGANVLTF	TGCGCCAGCAGCGCGGCCTCTGGGGCCAACGTCCTGACTTTC
TRBJ2-7	TRBD2	TRBV6-5	-	CASKRAGAPYEQYF	TGTGCCAGCAAACGAGCGGGAGCCCCCTACGAGCAGTACTTC
TRBJ2-7	-	TRBV14	-	CASSHSLFPSFLEQYF	TGTGCCAGCAGCCATAGCCTTTTCCCCTCTTTTCTCGAGCAGTACTTC
TRBJ2-1	-	TRBV5-4	-	CASSLGQASYNEQFF	TGTGCCAGCAGCTTGGGACAGGCGTCCTACAATGAGCAGTTCTTC
TRBJ1-2	-	TRBV5-4	-	CASSAERYGYTF	TGTGCCAGCAGCGCCGAGAGGTATGGCTACACCTTC
TRBJ2-7	TRBD1	TRBV5-4	-	CASRAQGALSYEQYF	TGTGCCAGCAGGGCCCAGGGGGCTCTATCCTACGAGCAGTACTTC
TRBJ2-7	TRBD1	TRBV5-6	-	CASSLGQGNEQYF	TGTGCCAGCAGCTTGGGACAGGGGAACGAGCAGTACTTC
TRBJ2-7	TRBD1	TRBV28	-	CASSPSGTGNYEQYF	TGTGCCAGCAGTCCCTCCGGGACAGGTAACTACGAGCAGTACTTC
TRBJ2-7	-	TRBV19	-	CASSPSPYEQYF	TGTGCCAGTAGTCCTTCTCCCTACGAGCAGTACTTC
TRBJ2-3	TRBD2	TRBV3-1/TRBV3-2	-	CASSQLGSGLAEQYF	TGTGCCAGCAGCCAACTGGGCTCGGGACTAGCGGAACAGTATTTT
TRBJ1-5	-	TRBV1	-	CTSSQPSDRDQPQHF	TGCACCAGCAGCCAACCTTCGGACAGGGATCAGCCCCAGCATTTT
TRBJ2-1	-	TRBV7-9	-	CASSLSLSSYNEQFF	TGTGCCAGCAGCTTAAGCCTGAGCTCCTACAATGAGCAGTTCTTC
TRBJ2-7	-	TRBV19	-	CASSIGLRHEQYF	TGTGCCAGTAGTATCGGCCTGCGGCACGAGCAGTACTTC
TRBJ2-2	TRBD2	TRBV7-9	few	CASRATSGATGELFF	TGTGCCAGCAGGGCGACTAGCGGAGCCACCGGGGAGCTGTTTTTT
TRBJ2-2	TRBD2	TRBV28	-	CASSLISGKPGELFF	TGTGCCAGCAGCCTAATTAGCGGGAAACCTGGGGAGCTGTTTTTT
TRBJ1-5	-	TRBV28	-	CASSLDSFRSNQPQHF	TGTGCCAGCAGTTTGGACAGTTTTAGGAGCAATCAGCCCCAGCATTTT
TRBJ1-2	-	TRBV19	-	CASSIVQQNYGYTF	TGTGCCAGTAGTATAGTTCAACAGAACTATGGCTACACCTTC
TRBJ2-7	TRBD2	TRBV2	-	CASSEGTIMGLDSYEQYF	TGTGCCAGCAGTGAAGGCACTATTATGGGACTAGATTCCTACGAGCAGTACTTC
TRBJ2-3	TRBD1	TRBV19	-	CASSTRTGAASTDTQYF	TGTGCCAGTAGTACCCGGACAGGGGCTGCGAGCACAGATACGCAGTATTTT
TRBJ2-2	TRBD1	TRBV4-2	many	CASSPGTGDTGELFF	TGTGCCAGCAGCCCAGGGACAGGGGACACCGGGGAGCTGTTTTTT
TRBJ1-5	TRBD1	TRBV24-1	once	CATSDGDSLNQPQHF	TGTGCCACCAGTGATGGGGACAGCCTAAATCAGCCCCAGCATTTT
TRBJ1-5	TRBD1	TRBV15	once	CATSRGQGLFQPQHF	TGTGCCACCAGCAGAGGACAGGGCCTTTTTCAGCCCCAGCATTTT
TRBJ2-7	-	TRBV1	-	CTSSASGTSALPAYEQYF	TGCACCAGCAGCGCCAGCGGGACTAGCGCCTTACCCGCCTACGAGCAGTACTTC
TRBJ2-1	TRBD2	TRBV11-2	once	CASSSGTTSYNEQFF	TGTGCCAGCAGCTCCGGGACTACCTCCTACAATGAGCAGTTCTTC
TRBJ2-1	-	TRBV24-1	-	CATRDSNEQFF	TGTGCCACCCGGGACTCCAATGAGCAGTTCTTC
TRBJ1-1	-	TRBV19	few	CASRGPDTEAFF	TGTGCCAGTAGGGGCCCGGACACTGAAGCTTTCTTT
TRBJ1-2	-	TRBV24-1	-	CATSGSKKQNYGYTF	TGTGCCACCAGTGGGAGTAAAAAACAAAACTATGGCTACACCTTC
TRBJ2-3	TRBD1	TRBV27	-	CASRIGTASTDTQYF	TGTGCCAGCAGGATCGGGACAGCTAGCACAGATACGCAGTATTTT
TRBJ2-5	TRBD2	TRBV4-1	few	CASSQRLAGAQETQYF	TGCGCCAGCAGCCAACGACTAGCGGGAGCGCAAGAGACCCAGTACTTC
TRBJ2-7	TRBD1	TRBV6-5	-	CASSYSIAGGFYEQYF	TGTGCCAGCAGTTACTCGATCGCAGGGGGCTTCTACGAGCAGTACTTC
TRBJ1-3	-	TRBV19	-	CASSSPPGRLGNTIYF	TGTGCCAGTAGTAGCCCCCCAGGGCGCCTCGGAAACACCATATATTTT
TRBJ2-2	TRBD2	TRBV18	-	CASSPGTTRNTGELFF	TGTGCCAGCTCACCGGGGACTACACGGAACACCGGGGAGCTGTTTTTT
TRBJ2-7	TRBD1	TRBV5-1	-	CASSPGQGAYEQYF	TGCGCCAGCAGTCCTGGACAGGGAGCGTACGAGCAGTACTTC
TRBJ1-4	-	TRBV2	once	CASSEALGGRRMEKLFF	TGTGCCAGCAGTGAAGCGCTGGGGGGGAGAAGGATGGAAAAACTGTTTTTT
TRBJ2-1	TRBD2	TRBV7-9	once	CASSFGGSPYNEQFF	TGTGCCAGCAGCTTCGGCGGGAGCCCCTACAATGAGCAGTTCTTC
TRBJ1-5	-	TRBV12-3/TRBV12-4	-	CASISRLNQPQHF	TGTGCCAGCATCTCCAGATTAAATCAGCCCCAGCATTTT
TRBJ2-7	-	TRBV18	-	CASSPQGLRPSYEQYF	TGTGCCAGCTCACCGCAGGGACTCAGGCCTTCTTACGAGCAGTACTTC